This T cell receptor (beta chain) was documented in a study of blood T cell repertoires in COVID-19. Study-wide context: In each case, the material was cDNA or gDNA derived from T cells, B-cell-depleted T cells, or PBMCs.

Under the authors' procedure: Amplifying reference gene primers gave estimates of nucleated cell counts. The assay was immunoSEQ multiplex PCR, and TCRdb's table has in-frame clones only and misses some. V and J calls and clone size are as listed in that table; D and trimming were resolved from the DNA. The table has more than 200,000 clones, around 89% seen once. The CDR3 spans 14 residues. Trimming pared 8 bases from V and 2 bases from J, leaving 18 bases between. The germline V gene encodes CDR1 SQVTM and CDR2 ANQGSEA. Adults between roughly 18 and 90 years of age took part from 20 to 25 US areas. The source material was PBMCs or T cells enriched from blood (not recorded which). The V and J genes are TRBV29-1 and TRBJ1-1; TRBD1 might be the D (5 bases). The receptor was isolated from a woman aged 25 to 39 who had recovered from COVID-19. Here the CDR3 DNA reads TGCAGCTCAAAATTTGGGGGGATTAACACTGAAGCTTTCTTT. Amino acids: CSSKFGGINTEAFF.